The 5 T cell receptor beta chains below come from one sample, sequenced in a study of CD8+CD57+ T cells in acquired aplastic anemia. By flow cytometry, patients selected for sequencing had shown an expansion of CD8+CD57+ cells. For CDR3 and TCR beta VDJ profiling, genomic DNA was the template used. TCRdb recomputed calls from the reads with MiXCR, one row per CDR3 protein. The repertoire holds roughly 200,000 distinct CDR3 sequences, roughly three fifths seen once, with 40% to 50% in the top ten. The sample comprised sorted CD4+, CD8+, or CD8+CD57+ T cells (not recorded which) from PBMCs. These receptors originate from a human donor with aplastic anemia.

DNA of the CDR3: TGTGCCAGTATATGGGGGGACGGGCGGACTGAAGCTTTCTTT. Translation gives CASIWGDGRTEAFF. The V call is TRBV19, the J call TRBJ1-1; D may be TRBD1 (5 bases). The CDR3 has 14 amino acids. CDR1 and CDR2 (germline): LNHDA, SQIVND (reference sequence). Trimming removed 7 bases from V and 5 bases from J, with 17 bases in between.

This clonotype was detected many times. The rearrangement links TRBV24-1 to TRBJ2-1, with D hard to call. V was pared by 9 bases and J by 6 bases, with 20 bases between. The CDR3 contains 15 residues. CDR1 and CDR2 from the germline V gene are KGHDR and SFDVKD. The CDR3 is CATSPKAVSINEQFF. DNA for the CDR3: TGTGCCACCTCCCCTAAGGCGGTCTCCATCAATGAGCAGTTCTTC.

The rearrangement uses TRBV5-5 and TRBJ2-3; a possible D gene is TRBD1 (5 bases). The germline V gene encodes CDR1 SGHKS and CDR2 YYEKEE (reference sequence). The CDR3 extends over 14 amino acids. Trimming removed 1 base at V and 6 bases at J, with 12 bases between. The CDR3 loop is CASSLRAAGDTQYF. The CDR3 nucleotides are TGTGCCAGCAGCTTGAGAGCAGCAGGGGATACGCAGTATTTT.

This clonotype was recorded many times. The chain is built from TRBV7-9 and TRBJ2-2; 10 nucleotides line up with TRBD2. J gave up 3 bases and V 5 bases, and 9 bases lay outside the gene matches. Germline V gene lookup returns CDR1 SEHNR and CDR2 FQNEAQ (reference sequence). The CDR3 totals 17 residues. This CDR3 is CASSLWTSGYDTGELFF. In DNA form, the CDR3 reads TGTGCCAGCAGCCTATGGACTAGCGGCTATGACACCGGGGAGCTGTTTTTT.

The V call is TRBV20-1, the J call TRBJ1-4; D is possibly TRBD1 (5 bases). CDR3 length equals 12 residues. Germline lookup yields CDR1 DFQATT and CDR2 SNEGSKA (reference sequence). Trimming took off 5 bases at V and 4 bases at J, with 8 bases between the two ends. For the CDR3, the DNA is TGCAGTGCTCAACAGGATAATGAAAAACTGTTTTTT. It is translated as CSAQQDNEKLFF.